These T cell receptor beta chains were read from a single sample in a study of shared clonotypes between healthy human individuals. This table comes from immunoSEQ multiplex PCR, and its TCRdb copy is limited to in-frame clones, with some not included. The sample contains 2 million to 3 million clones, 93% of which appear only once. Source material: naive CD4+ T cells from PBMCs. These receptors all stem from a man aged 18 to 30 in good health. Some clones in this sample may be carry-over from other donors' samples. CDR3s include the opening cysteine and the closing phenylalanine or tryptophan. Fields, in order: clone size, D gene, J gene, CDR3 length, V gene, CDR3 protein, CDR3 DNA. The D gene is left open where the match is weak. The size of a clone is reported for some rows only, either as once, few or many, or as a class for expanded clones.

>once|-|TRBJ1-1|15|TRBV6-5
CATLPAGGEWTEAFF
TGTGCCACCCTGCCTGCGGGCGGGGAGTGGACTGAAGCTTTCTTT
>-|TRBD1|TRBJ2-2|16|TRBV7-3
CASSFQQGAVNGELFF
TGTGCCAGCAGCTTCCAGCAGGGGGCCGTTAACGGGGAGCTGTTTTTT
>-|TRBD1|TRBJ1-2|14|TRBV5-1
CASSFARQGYGYTF
TGCGCCAGCAGCTTCGCCCGACAGGGGTATGGCTACACCTTC
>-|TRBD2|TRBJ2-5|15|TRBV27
CASSHGLAGQETQYF
TGTGCCAGCAGTCACGGACTAGCGGGCCAAGAGACCCAGTACTTC
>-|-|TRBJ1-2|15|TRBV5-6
CASSLVTDAGYGYTF
TGTGCCAGCAGCTTGGTAACAGACGCCGGATATGGCTACACCTTC
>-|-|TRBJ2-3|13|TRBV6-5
CASRGLATDTQYF
TGTGCCAGCAGAGGTCTAGCAACAGATACGCAGTATTTT
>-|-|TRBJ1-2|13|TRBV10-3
CAISRQDYYGYTF
TGTGCCATCAGTCGACAGGACTACTATGGCTACACCTTC
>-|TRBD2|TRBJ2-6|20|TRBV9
CASSPSLGTSGTSGANVLTF
TGTGCCAGCAGCCCCTCCCTAGGGACTAGCGGTACCTCTGGGGCCAACGTCCTGACTTTC
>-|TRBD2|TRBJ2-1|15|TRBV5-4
CASSLSTSGSYEQFF
TGTGCCAGCAGCTTGTCTACTAGCGGGAGTTATGAGCAGTTCTTC
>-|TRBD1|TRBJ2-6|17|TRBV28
CASRTGTGGSGANVLTF
TGTGCCAGCAGAACCGGGACAGGTGGCTCTGGGGCCAACGTCCTGACTTTC
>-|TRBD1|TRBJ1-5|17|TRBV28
CASSPDRGRNSNQPQHF
TGTGCCAGCAGTCCGGACAGGGGGCGGAATAGCAATCAGCCCCAGCATTTT
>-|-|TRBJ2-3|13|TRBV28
CASTRTYTDTQYF
TGTGCCAGCACGCGGACTTACACAGATACGCAGTATTTT
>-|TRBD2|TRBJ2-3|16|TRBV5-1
CASSEVRLASTDTQYF
TGCGCCAGCAGCGAGGTTAGACTAGCGTCCACAGATACGCAGTATTTT
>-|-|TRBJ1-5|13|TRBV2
CATSGSNNQPQHF
TGTGCCACCTCTGGCAGCAACAATCAGCCCCAGCATTTT
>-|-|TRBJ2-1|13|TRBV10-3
CAISESGRNEQFF
TGTGCCATCAGTGAGTCAGGGCGCAATGAGCAGTTCTTC
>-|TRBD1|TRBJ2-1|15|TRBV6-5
CASRRQGARINEQFF
TGTGCCAGCAGGAGACAGGGGGCGAGGATCAATGAGCAGTTCTTC
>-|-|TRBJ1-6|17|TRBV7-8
CASSPLGQSSYNSPLHF
TGTGCCAGCAGCCCCCTGGGGCAGAGCTCCTATAATTCACCCCTCCACTTT
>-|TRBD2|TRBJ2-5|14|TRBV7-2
CASSFSGRVETQYF
TGTGCCAGCAGCTTTAGCGGGAGGGTCGAGACCCAGTACTTC
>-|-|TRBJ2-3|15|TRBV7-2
CASSFGGVGTDTQYF
TGTGCCAGCAGCTTTGGGGGCGTAGGCACAGATACGCAGTATTTT
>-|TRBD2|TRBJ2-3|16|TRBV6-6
CASRPGLAYSTDTQYF
TGTGCCAGCAGGCCGGGACTAGCGTACAGCACAGATACGCAGTATTTT
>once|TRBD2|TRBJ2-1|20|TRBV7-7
CASSCRWTSGRAIGFNEQFF
TGTGCCAGCAGCTGCCGATGGACTAGCGGGAGGGCCATCGGGTTCAATGAGCAGTTCTTC
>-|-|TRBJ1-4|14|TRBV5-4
CASSLDRANEKLFF
TGTGCCAGCAGCTTGGACAGGGCTAATGAAAAACTGTTTTTT
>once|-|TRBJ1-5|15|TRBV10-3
CAISESPGGGQPQHF
TGTGCCATCAGTGAGTCTCCCGGGGGCGGTCAGCCCCAGCATTTT
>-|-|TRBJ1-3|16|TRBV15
CATSREQLTSGNTIYF
TGTGCCACCAGCAGGGAGCAGTTGACATCGGGAAACACCATATATTTT
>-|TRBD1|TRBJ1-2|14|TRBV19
CASSRDRSRYGYTF
TGTGCCAGTAGTCGGGACAGGAGCCGCTATGGCTACACCTTC
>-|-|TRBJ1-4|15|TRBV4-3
CASSQEVSHPQKLFF
TGCGCCAGCAGCCAAGAAGTATCCCATCCTCAAAAACTGTTTTTT
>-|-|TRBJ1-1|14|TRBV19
CASSQTGGGTEAFF
TGTGCCAGTAGTCAAACGGGGGGTGGGACTGAAGCTTTCTTT
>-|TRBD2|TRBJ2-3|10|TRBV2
CAGGEDTQYF
TGTGCCGGGGGGGAAGATACGCAGTATTTT
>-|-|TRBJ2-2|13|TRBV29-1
CSVAPLWTGELFF
TGCAGCGTCGCGCCGCTATGGACCGGGGAGCTGTTTTTT
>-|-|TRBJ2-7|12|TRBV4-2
CASSQEVAQQYF
TGTGCCAGCAGCCAAGAGGTCGCCCAGCAGTACTTC
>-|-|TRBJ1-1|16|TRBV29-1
CSVSPPTGGAGTEAFF
TGCAGCGTTAGCCCCCCAACCGGGGGCGCGGGGACTGAAGCTTTCTTT
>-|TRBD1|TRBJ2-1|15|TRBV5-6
CASSPDRGPYNEQFF
TGTGCCAGCAGCCCCGACAGGGGACCCTACAATGAGCAGTTCTTC
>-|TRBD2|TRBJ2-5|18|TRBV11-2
CASSLVLAETSGRETQYF
TGTGCCAGCAGCTTAGTACTAGCGGAGACCTCGGGGCGAGAGACCCAGTACTTC
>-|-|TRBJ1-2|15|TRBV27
CASSLLGGANYGYTF
TGTGCCAGCAGTTTATTAGGGGGGGCTAACTATGGCTACACCTTC
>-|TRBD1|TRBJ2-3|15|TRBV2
CASSVGQVHTDTQYF
TGTGCCAGCAGTGTAGGACAGGTTCACACAGATACGCAGTATTTT
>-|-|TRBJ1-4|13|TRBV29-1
CSVIATGNEKLFF
TGCAGCGTCATCGCTACAGGAAATGAAAAACTGTTTTTT
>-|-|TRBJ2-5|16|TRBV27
CASSFSGAGVKETQYF
TGTGCCAGCAGTTTCTCGGGAGCCGGGGTTAAAGAGACCCAGTACTTC
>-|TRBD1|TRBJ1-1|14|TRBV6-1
CASKTGGRSGEAFF
TGTGCCAGTAAGACAGGGGGCAGGAGTGGTGAAGCTTTCTTT
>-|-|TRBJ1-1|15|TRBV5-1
CASSLGLARGTEAFF
TGCGCCAGCAGCTTGGGACTCGCCCGGGGCACTGAAGCTTTCTTT
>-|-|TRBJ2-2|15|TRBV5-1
CASSLSGGHTGELFF
TGCGCCAGCAGCTTGTCGGGGGGCCACACCGGGGAGCTGTTTTTT
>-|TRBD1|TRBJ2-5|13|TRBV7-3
CASSLQGAETQYF
TGTGCCAGCAGCTTACAGGGGGCAGAGACCCAGTACTTC
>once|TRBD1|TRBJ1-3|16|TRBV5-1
CASSLGYRGSGNTIYF
TGCGCCAGCAGCCTAGGGTACAGGGGTTCTGGAAACACCATATATTTT